This T cell receptor (beta chain) was obtained from a study of T cells in Graves' hyperthyroidism and ophthalmopathy. Study-wide points: Researchers found most expanded thyroid clonotypes above 0.001 in blood as well.

Investigators excluded patients with uncontrolled infection, other autoimmune disease, pregnancy or lactation. Cells are PBMCs isolated from more than 8.5 ml of fresh blood. This clonotype occurred many times. The antigen remains undetermined. Germline loops: CDR1 MNHEY, CDR2 SMNVEV (reference sequence). The CDR3 runs to 13 residues. V was trimmed by 4 bases and J by 5 bases, leaving 11 bases between them. TCR beta CDR3 regions were amplified from RNA. When the TCR CDR3 underwent first-round RT-PCR, the HTBI primer set was used. TCRdb itself ran the multiplex PCR reads through MiXCR, one entry per CDR3 protein. The sample shows nearly 250,000 distinct CDR3 sequences, about 16% of them seen only once.

The chain recombines TRBV27 with TRBJ1-1; D is unclear. The TCR originated in a young woman with Graves' ophthalmopathy. Material: blood. CDR3 loop: CASSSSQRTEAFF. The CDR3 nucleotides are TGTGCCAGCAGTTCATCACAGAGGACTGAAGCTTTCTTT.